This entry lists 27 T cell receptor beta chains sequenced from one sample in a study of T cell responses to AZD1222 COVID-19 vaccine. Libraries were prepared by immunoSEQ multiplex PCR; TCRdb keeps only in-frame clonotypes and omits some of them. The sample lists some 97,000 clones; 80% to 90% were seen once. The starting material was peripheral blood, obtained on day 0 of AZD1222 vaccination. The receptors derive from an adult in good health.

V is TRBV6-5 and J is TRBJ1-1, with D hard to call. CDR1 and CDR2 from the germline V gene are MNHEY and SVGAGI. Trimming took 6 bases from V and 6 from J, leaving 17 bases between them. This CDR3 comprises 14 residues. CDR3 nucleotide sequence: TGTGCCAGCAGCATCTTAGGGATAAACGCTGAAGCTTTCTTT. This translates into CASSILGINAEAFF.

The rearrangement joins TRBV6-5 to TRBJ2-1; weak D call: TRBD1 (5 bases). V dropped 7 bases and J dropped 1 base, with 14 bases sitting between them. This CDR3 region has 15 residues. CDR1 is MNHEY and CDR2 is SVGAGI in the germline V gene. CDR3 sequence (DNA): TGTGCCAGCATCCCAGACAGAAGGTCCTACAATGAGCAGTTCTTC. Its translation: CASIPDRRSYNEQFF.

The J gene is TRBJ2-2, the V gene TRBV12-3 or TRBV12-4; D is unresolved. The CDR3 is 13 residues long. V lost 6 bases and J lost 4, with 9 bases in between. The chain's CDR3 is CASSIPGTGELFF. The DNA of the CDR3 is TGTGCCAGCAGCATCCCCGGCACCGGGGAGCTGTTTTTT.

V usage is TRBV7-9 and J usage is TRBJ1-6; D ambiguous. The germline V gene has CDR1 SEHNR and CDR2 FQNEAQ (reference sequence). The CDR3 is 14 residues long. V shed 5 bases and J shed 8 bases, with 13 bases lying between them. CDR3 residues: CASSPGTGDSPLHF. The CDR3 nucleotides are TGTGCCAGCAGCCCTGGTACCGGTGATTCACCCCTCCACTTT.

V usage is TRBV19 and J usage is TRBJ1-5; weak D call: TRBD1 (6 bases). The V end was cut by 8 bases, the J end by 4 bases, with 18 bases between. CDR3 size: 15 residues. The V gene's germline CDR1 is LNHDA and CDR2 SQIVND (reference sequence). CDR3 sequence reads: CASRTGLWGNQPQHF. The DNA of the CDR3 is TGTGCCAGTCGAACAGGGCTGTGGGGGAATCAGCCCCAGCATTTT.

This clone came up once. This rearrangement joins TRBV6-5 to TRBJ1-6; no reliable D call. The CDR3 has 11 residues. Germline V lookup: CDR1 MNHEY, CDR2 SVGAGI. Trimming left V 6 bases short and J 9 bases short, with 6 bases between. As DNA, the CDR3 is TGTGCCAGCAGCCTTAGTTCACCCCTCCACTTT. Translated: CASSLSSPLHF.

V is TRBV28 and J is TRBJ1-1; possibly TRBD1 for D (6 bases). Germline V gives CDR1 MDHEN, CDR2 SYDVKM. CDR3 length: 15 residues. The germline V and J ends were trimmed by 3 bases and 10 bases, with 21 bases remaining between them. The CDR3 sequence: CASSLSRAGARGAFF. In nucleotides, the CDR3 is TGTGCCAGCAGTTTGTCTCGGGCGGGGGCCCGAGGAGCTTTCTTT.

The chain employs TRBV25-1 and TRBJ1-2; a weak D match, TRBD1 (5 bases). This CDR3 comprises 12 residues. The germline gives CDR1 MGHDK, CDR2 SYGVNS. Trimming took 8 bases from V and 3 from J, leaving 10 bases between them. CDR3 loop: CASSLGDYGYTF. The CDR3 DNA sequence: TGTGCCAGCTCGTTGGGGGACTATGGCTACACCTTC.

The count of this clone is one. The chain recombines TRBV5-5 with TRBJ1-1; no reliable D call. The CDR3 covers 12 residues. Germline CDR1 reads SGHKS; CDR2 reads YYEKEE (reference sequence). V lost 4 bases and J lost 2, with 6 bases in between. As DNA, the CDR3 is TGTGCCAGCAGCCCACAAAACACTGAAGCTTTCTTT. Translating gives CASSPQNTEAFF.

This clone has just a few counts. This chain uses TRBV6-5 with TRBJ1-5, with 9 bases identical to TRBD1. The CDR3 sequence is 14 residues long. The V gene end was trimmed by 4 bases and the J gene end by 6 bases; junction bases not matched to a gene: 4. Germline V gene sequence: CDR1 MNHEY, CDR2 SVGAGI. Here the CDR3 DNA reads TGTGCCAGCAGTTCAACACAGGGGGCTCAGCCCCAGCATTTT. Translation: CASSSTQGAQPQHF.

The rearrangement links TRBV2 to TRBJ2-7, with D perhaps matching TRBD1 (6 bases). The CDR3 sequence is 14 residues long. Trimming removed 3 bases from V and 3 bases from J, with 12 bases in between. Germline lookup yields CDR1 SNHLY and CDR2 FYNNEI. The chain's CDR3 is CASSDAGVLYEQYF. The CDR3, as DNA: TGTGCCAGCAGTGACGCAGGGGTTCTCTACGAGCAGTACTTC.

The genes are TRBV9 and TRBJ2-6; either TRBD1 or TRBD2 may supply D (6 bases each). Germline-derived CDR1 and CDR2 are SGDLS and YYNGEE. The ends were cut back, 4 bases at V and 0 bases at J, with 11 bases in the middle. CDR3 length: 16 residues. CDR3 loop: CASSKGGDSGANVLTF. CDR3 DNA sequence: TGTGCCAGCAGCAAGGGGGGAGACTCTGGGGCCAACGTCCTGACTTTC. Full variable domain (remainder filled in from reference TRBV9 and TRBJ2-6): DSGVTQTPKHLITATGQRVTLRCSPRSGDLSVYWYQQSLDQGLQFLIQYYNGEERAKGNILERFSAQQFPDLHSELNLSSLELGDSALYFCASSKGGDSGANVLTFGAGSRLTVL.

This chain joins TRBV7-9 and TRBJ1-2, with TRBD1 identical over 10 bases. V gave up 6 bases and J gave up 2 bases; unmatched junction bases: 3. The V gene's germline CDR1 is SEHNR and CDR2 FQNEAQ (reference sequence). The CDR3 length is 14 residues. CDR3: CASSGQGVNYGYTF. DNA of the CDR3: TGTGCCAGCAGTGGACAGGGGGTGAACTATGGCTACACCTTC.

The chain joins TRBV9 to TRBJ2-3, with D perhaps being TRBD1 or TRBD2 (5 bases each). V lost 0 bases to trimming and J lost 2 bases, with 10 bases between them. The CDR3 is 15 amino acids. Germline CDR1 reads SGDLS; CDR2 reads YYNGEE. The CDR3 DNA follows: TGTGCCAGCAGCGTAGCAAACGGGGCCACAGATACGCAGTATTTT. This codes for CASSVANGATDTQYF.

The chain uses TRBV7-2 and TRBJ1-2; no clear D gene. The V end lost 1 base, the J end lost 0 bases, and 18 bases lay between the germline ends. Germline V lookup: CDR1 SGHTA, CDR2 FQGNSA. This CDR3 contains 18 residues. CDR3 residues: CASSLEGQKGSTNYGYTF. Here the CDR3 DNA reads TGTGCCAGCAGCTTAGAAGGGCAGAAGGGCTCAACTAACTATGGCTACACCTTC.

The chain recombines TRBV20-1 with TRBJ1-2; 9 positions agree with TRBD1. This CDR3 contains 11 residues. Trimming removed 8 bases from V and 5 bases from J; junction bases left unmatched: 3. The V gene's germline CDR1 is DFQATT and CDR2 SNEGSKA (reference sequence). The CDR3 sequence is CSYRGPYGYTF. The CDR3 DNA sequence: TGCAGTTACAGGGGGCCATATGGCTACACCTTC.

The CDR3 protein is CASSLPGGDGNTIYF. For the CDR3, the DNA is TGCGCCAGCAGCTTACCTGGGGGTGATGGAAACACCATATATTTT. This chain links TRBV5-1 with TRBJ1-3; TRBD1 might be the D (5 bases). Deletions cut 2 bases from V and 3 bases from J, with 12 bases between. CDR1 SGHRS and CDR2 YFSETQ come from the germline V gene. The CDR3 totals 15 residues. Combining the CDR3 with reference TRBV5-1 and TRBJ1-3 gives the whole variable domain KAGVTQTPRYLIKTRGQQVTLSCSPISGHRSVSWYQQTPGQGLQFLFEYFSETQRNKGNFPGRFSGRQFSNSRSEMNVSTLELGDSALYLCASSLPGGDGNTIYFGEGSWLTVV.

V is TRBV2 and J is TRBJ2-6; D is unclear. Germline V lookup: CDR1 SNHLY, CDR2 FYNNEI. CDR3 length: 15 residues. Trimming stripped 1 base from V and 2 bases from J, with 6 bases between. The CDR3 sequence is CASSEGAPGANVLTF. The DNA for the CDR3 is TGTGCCAGCAGTGAAGGGGCTCCTGGGGCCAACGTCCTGACTTTC.

The V gene is TRBV27, the J gene TRBJ2-1, with 13 bases identical to TRBD2. CDR1 and CDR2 (germline): MNHEY, SMNVEV (reference sequence). The ends lost 4 bases at V and 9 bases at J; junction bases unmatched: 9. CDR3 size: 16 residues. The DNA of the CDR3 is TGTGCCAGCAGTTCCTGGACCGGGACTAGCGGGACTGAGCAGTTCTTC. Encoded protein: CASSSWTGTSGTEQFF.

The chain recombines TRBV19 with TRBJ2-7; 12 bases agree with TRBD2. CDR1 and CDR2 (germline): LNHDA, SQIVND (reference sequence). The V gene end was trimmed by 5 bases and the J gene end by 5 bases; junction bases not matched to a gene: 7. CDR3 size: 15 residues. As DNA, the CDR3 is TGTGCCAGTAGTTGGGGCGCTAGCGGGGGGGACGAGCAGTACTTC. This gives the protein CASSWGASGGDEQYF.

This chain links TRBV6-2 or TRBV6-3 with TRBJ2-6; tentative D call: TRBD2 (5 bases). Germline V gene sequence: CDR1 MNHEY, CDR2 SVGEGT. This CDR3 spans 15 amino acids. V lost 2 bases, J lost 1 base, and 6 bases lay in between. This CDR3 is CASSYTGSGANVLTF. The CDR3 nucleotides are TGTGCCAGCAGTTACACGGGATCTGGGGCCAACGTCCTGACTTTC.

The chain couples TRBV9 to TRBJ2-2, with 8 bases identical to TRBD2. After removal of 4 bases from V and 6 bases from J, the junction contained 11 bases not matched to a gene. This CDR3 contains 16 residues. Germline loops: CDR1 SGDLS, CDR2 YYNGEE. This CDR3 is CASSPSGGAFPGELFF. The CDR3 region has the DNA TGTGCCAGCAGCCCATCCGGGGGGGCCTTCCCCGGGGAGCTGTTTTTT.

Here the CDR3 reads CASSFDPRSLSYEQYF. CDR3 nucleotides: TGTGCCAGCAGTTTCGATCCCAGGAGCCTTTCCTACGAGCAGTACTTC. This chain connects TRBV28 to TRBJ2-7, with D unclear. The CDR3 runs to 16 residues. Trimming left V 3 bases short and J 1 base short, with 16 bases between. Germline CDR1 reads MDHEN; CDR2 reads SYDVKM.

The chain recombines TRBV7-8 with TRBJ2-7; D unclear. The CDR3 runs 14 residues. V was clipped by 2 bases and J by 2 bases, with 10 bases between them. CDR1 and CDR2 (germline): SGHVS, FQNEAQ. The chain's CDR3 is CASSLSLEAYEQYF. The CDR3 region has the DNA TGTGCCAGCAGCTTATCCCTAGAGGCCTACGAGCAGTACTTC.

This clone has a handful of counts. The rearrangement joins TRBV2 to TRBJ1-4; 8 bases align to TRBD1. V dropped 6 bases and J dropped 8; count of bases not matched to a gene: 8. Germline-derived CDR1 and CDR2 are SNHLY and FYNNEI. There are 14 residues in the CDR3. In DNA form, the CDR3 reads TGTGCCAGCAGGATACAGGGGGAGTCGGAAAAACTGTTTTTT. Translation gives CASRIQGESEKLFF. Variable domain in full (rest from reference TRBV2 and TRBJ1-4): EPEVTQTPSHQVTQMGQEVILRCVPISNHLYFYWYRQILGQKVEFLVSFYNNEISEKSEIFDDQFSVERPDGSNFTLKIRSTKLEDSAMYFCASRIQGESEKLFFGSGTQLSVL.

In DNA form, the CDR3 reads TGTGCCAGCAGCCCCGGCCCGGGGGGTCAGCCCCAGCATTTT. Its translation: CASSPGPGGQPQHF. This rearrangement joins TRBV7-8 to TRBJ1-5; a weak D match, TRBD1 (5 bases). In germline, CDR1 is SGHVS, CDR2 FQNEAQ. The V and J ends lost 5 bases and 6 bases respectively, with 14 bases between them. The CDR3 is 14 residues long.

This clone came up once. The chain employs TRBV7-2 and TRBJ2-1; tentative D call: TRBD2 (5 bases). Trimming shortened V by 6 bases and J by 11 bases, and 17 bases separated the two germline ends. This CDR3 contains 13 residues. Per germline, CDR1 SGHTA and CDR2 FQGNSA. Here the CDR3 reads CASSPTGEIKQFF. The CDR3 nucleotides read TGTGCCAGCAGTCCCACCGGGGAAATAAAGCAGTTCTTC.